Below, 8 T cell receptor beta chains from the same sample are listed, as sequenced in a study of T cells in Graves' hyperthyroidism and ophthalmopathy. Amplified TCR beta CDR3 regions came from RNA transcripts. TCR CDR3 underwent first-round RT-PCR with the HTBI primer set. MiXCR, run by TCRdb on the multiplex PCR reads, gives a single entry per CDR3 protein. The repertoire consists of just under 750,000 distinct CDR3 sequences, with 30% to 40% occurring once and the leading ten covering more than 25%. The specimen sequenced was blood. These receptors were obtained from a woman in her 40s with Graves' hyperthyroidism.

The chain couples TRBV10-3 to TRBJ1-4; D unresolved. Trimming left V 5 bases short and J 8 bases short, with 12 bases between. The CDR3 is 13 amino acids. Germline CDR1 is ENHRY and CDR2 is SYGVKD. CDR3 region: CAISPSGNEKLFF. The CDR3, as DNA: TGTGCCATCAGTCCCAGTGGAAACGAAAAACTGTTTTTT.

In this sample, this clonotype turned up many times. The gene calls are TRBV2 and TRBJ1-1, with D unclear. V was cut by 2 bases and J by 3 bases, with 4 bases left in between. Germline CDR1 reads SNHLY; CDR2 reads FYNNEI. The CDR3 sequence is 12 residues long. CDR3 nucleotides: TGTGCCAGCAGTGAAAAATACACTGAAGCTTTCTTT. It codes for CASSEKYTEAFF.

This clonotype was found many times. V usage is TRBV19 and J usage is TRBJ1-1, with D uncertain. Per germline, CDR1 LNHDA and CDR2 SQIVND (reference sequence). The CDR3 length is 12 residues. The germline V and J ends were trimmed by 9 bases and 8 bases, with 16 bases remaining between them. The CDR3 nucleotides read TGTGCCAGCATATCGAAGATGTCAGAAGCTTTCTTT. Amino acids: CASISKMSEAFF.

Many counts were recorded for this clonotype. The CDR3 reads CASSVAGGKLYQETQYF. Here the CDR3 DNA reads TGTGCCAGCAGCGTAGCGGGGGGAAAACTTTACCAAGAGACCCAGTACTTC. This chain connects TRBV9 to TRBJ2-5, with 7 bases matching TRBD2. J was trimmed by 0 bases and V by 0 bases; bases with no gene match: 8. The CDR3 loop spans 17 amino acids. Germline values: CDR1 SGDLS, CDR2 YYNGEE.

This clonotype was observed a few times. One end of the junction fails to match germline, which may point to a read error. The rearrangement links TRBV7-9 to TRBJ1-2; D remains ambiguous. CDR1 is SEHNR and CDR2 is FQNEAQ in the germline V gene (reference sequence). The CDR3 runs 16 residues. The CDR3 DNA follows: TGTGCCAGCAGCCCCATACGGGAGGCAGCGTTCTATGACTACACCTTC. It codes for CASSPIREAAFYDYTF.

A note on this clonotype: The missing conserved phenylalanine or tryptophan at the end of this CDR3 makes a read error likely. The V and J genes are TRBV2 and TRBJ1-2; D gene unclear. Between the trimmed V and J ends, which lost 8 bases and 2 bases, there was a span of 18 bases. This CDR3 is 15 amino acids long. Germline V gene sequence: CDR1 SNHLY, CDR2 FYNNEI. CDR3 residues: CASSIIGQFNYGYTS. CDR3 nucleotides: TGTGCCAGCTCAATCATCGGGCAGTTCAACTATGGCTACACCTCC.

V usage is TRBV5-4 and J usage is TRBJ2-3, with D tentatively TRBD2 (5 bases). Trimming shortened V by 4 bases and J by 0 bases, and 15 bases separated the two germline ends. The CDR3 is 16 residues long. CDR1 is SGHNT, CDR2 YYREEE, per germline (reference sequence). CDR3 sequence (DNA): TGTGCCAGCAGCGCTCTCTGGGAGATCAGCACAGATACGCAGTATTTT. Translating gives CASSALWEISTDTQYF.

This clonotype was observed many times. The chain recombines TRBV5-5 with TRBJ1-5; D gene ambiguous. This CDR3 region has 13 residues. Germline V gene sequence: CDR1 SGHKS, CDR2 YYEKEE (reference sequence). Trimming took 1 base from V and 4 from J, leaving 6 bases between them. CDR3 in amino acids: CASSLQANQPQHF. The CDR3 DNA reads TGTGCCAGCAGCTTGCAGGCGAATCAGCCCCAGCATTTT.